Presented here are 32 T cell receptor beta chains from one specimen sequenced in a study of blood T cell repertoires in COVID-19. Sequencing was performed with immunoSEQ multiplex PCR; in TCRdb, only in-frame clones are kept and a portion is missing. The sample holds 130,000 to 150,000 clones, roughly 76% seen once. The specimen was peripheral blood. These receptors all stem from a human donor with acute or convalescent COVID-19. The donor label of this sample is uncertain.

This sequence joins TRBV2 and TRBJ1-1; possibly TRBD1 for D (5 bases). V lost 6 bases and J lost 1, with 12 bases in between. In germline, CDR1 is SNHLY, CDR2 FYNNEI. This CDR3 is 14 amino acids long. The CDR3 region is CASRTGVGNTEAFF. CDR3 DNA sequence: TGTGCCAGCAGGACGGGGGTAGGGAACACTGAAGCTTTCTTT.

The chain uses TRBV29-1 and TRBJ2-2; D remains unclear. CDR1 is SQVTM and CDR2 is ANQGSEA in the germline V gene. V was cut by 8 bases and J by 2 bases, with 9 bases left in between. CDR3 size: 12 residues. The CDR3 region is CSLAENTGELFF. CDR3 DNA sequence: TGCAGCTTGGCCGAAAACACCGGGGAGCTGTTTTTT.

The CDR3 sequence: CASSPRTGVRETQYF. CDR3 nucleotides: TGTGCCAGCAGCCCTCGGACAGGCGTCCGTGAGACCCAGTACTTC. The chain couples TRBV7-9 to TRBJ2-5; 7 positions agree with TRBD1. CDR1 and CDR2 (germline): SEHNR, FQNEAQ (reference sequence). The CDR3 consists of 15 residues. The junction had 11 bases not matched to a gene; V was cut back by 5 bases and J by 5 bases.

The chain uses TRBV24-1 and TRBJ2-3; 13 positions agree with TRBD2. Germline V gene lookup returns CDR1 KGHDR and CDR2 SFDVKD. V gave up 3 bases and J gave up 1 base; unmatched junction bases: 9. The CDR3 spans 19 residues. The CDR3: CATSDPGLAGAAGTDTQYF. In DNA form, the CDR3 reads TGTGCCACCAGTGATCCCGGACTAGCGGGGGCCGCTGGCACAGATACGCAGTATTTT.

The rearrangement uses TRBV7-6 and TRBJ2-1, with TRBD1 matching 9 bases. Looked up from germline, CDR1 is SGHVS and CDR2 is FNYEAQ. The CDR3 spans 15 residues. The trim removed 5 bases at V and 6 bases at J, leaving 8 bases unmatched. CDR3 nucleotide sequence: TGTGCCAGCAGCCCCTTCCGGGACAGGGTCAATGAGCAGTTCTTC. This sequence encodes CASSPFRDRVNEQFF.

This chain uses TRBV14 with TRBJ2-1; 12 bases align to TRBD2. Germline V lookup: CDR1 SGHDN, CDR2 FVKESK. This CDR3 has 15 residues. V was pared by 6 bases and J by 4 bases, with 4 bases of the junction left unmatched. CDR3 protein: CASSRLAGEYNEQFF. Written as DNA, the CDR3 is TGTGCCAGCAGTCGACTAGCGGGGGAATACAATGAGCAGTTCTTC.

This clone was recorded a few times. The V and J genes are TRBV20-1 and TRBJ2-2; 9 bases are shared with TRBD1. CDR1 is DFQATT, CDR2 SNEGSKA, per germline (reference sequence). The CDR3 runs to 19 residues. V trimming: 3 bases; J trimming: 2 bases; junction bases outside the gene matches: 16. CDR3 sequence: CSASVGQGYRRGNTGELFF. As DNA, the CDR3 is TGCAGTGCTAGTGTAGGACAGGGGTACCGGAGGGGCAACACCGGGGAGCTGTTTTTT.

The V call is TRBV7-9, the J call TRBJ1-5, with TRBD1 identical over 9 bases. CDR1 and CDR2 (germline): SEHNR, FQNEAQ (reference sequence). The CDR3 contains 18 residues. The V gene end was trimmed by 0 bases and the J gene end by 5 bases; junction bases not matched to a gene: 11. The CDR3 region is CASSLAAGQGMMDQPQHF. DNA of the CDR3: TGTGCCAGCAGCTTAGCGGCGGGACAGGGCATGATGGATCAGCCCCAGCATTTT.

V gene TRBV11-2 combines with J gene TRBJ1-1; the D is unclear. CDR3 size: 14 residues. The ends were cut back, 5 bases at V and 1 base at J, with 11 bases in the middle. Germline CDR1 SGHAT, CDR2 FQNNGV. The CDR3 loop reads CASSPLRGNTEAFF. DNA of the CDR3: TGTGCCAGCAGCCCACTCCGGGGGAACACTGAAGCTTTCTTT.

The table lists this clone with a few counts. In DNA form, the CDR3 reads TGTGCCAGCAGCGTAGTCGACAGTCAGAACACTGAAGCTTTCTTT. This sequence encodes CASSVVDSQNTEAFF. This rearrangement joins TRBV9 to TRBJ1-1; tentative D call: TRBD1 (5 bases). The CDR3 runs 15 residues. V lost 0 bases and J lost 1, with 10 bases in between. Per the germline V gene, CDR1 is SGDLS and CDR2 is YYNGEE.

This clone has just a few counts. The rearrangement links TRBV6-1 to TRBJ1-2, with D perhaps TRBD1 (6 bases). The CDR3 runs to 13 residues. Germline assignment: CDR1 MNHNS and CDR2 SASEGT. Trimming shortened V by 2 bases and J by 8 bases, and 12 bases separated the two germline ends. CDR3 sequence reads: CASSERDNRGYTF. Written as DNA, the CDR3 is TGTGCCAGCAGTGAAAGGGACAATCGAGGCTACACCTTC.

This clone was picked up one time. V gene TRBV4-1 combines with J gene TRBJ1-5; D is undetermined. Germline V lookup: CDR1 MGHRA, CDR2 YSYEKL. The V gene lost 1 base and the J gene lost 6 bases, with 7 bases spanning the gap. The CDR3 is 13 residues long. In DNA, the CDR3 is TGCGCCAGCAGCCAAGTTCCCCTTCAGCCCCAGCATTTT. The encoded protein is CASSQVPLQPQHF.

The chain uses TRBV7-9 and TRBJ1-6, with 7 nucleotides matching TRBD1. The V gene end was trimmed by 5 bases and the J gene end by 7 bases; junction bases not matched to a gene: 5. Germline CDR1 and CDR2: SEHNR and FQNEAQ (reference sequence). The CDR3 sequence is 14 residues long. The CDR3 region is CASSPGQFNSPLHF. In DNA, the CDR3 is TGTGCCAGCAGCCCGGGACAGTTCAATTCACCCCTCCACTTT.

The chain employs TRBV19 and TRBJ2-7, with D possibly matching TRBD2 (7 bases). V lost 11 bases and J lost 5, with 16 bases in between. Per germline, CDR1 LNHDA and CDR2 SQIVND (reference sequence). This CDR3 spans 12 amino acids. CDR3 nucleotides: TGTGCCGGCCCGGGGGGCTTAGACGAGCAGTACTTC. This translates into CAGPGGLDEQYF.

The V and J genes are TRBV23-1 and TRBJ1-6; possibly TRBD1 for D (5 bases). TRBV23-1 is recorded as an ORF, its role being uncertain. There are 17 residues in the CDR3. Trimming cost V 2 bases and J 7 bases, with 18 bases left between them. CDR3 protein: CASSQNPRQRVNSPLHF. The CDR3 coding sequence is TGCGCCAGCAGTCAAAACCCTCGACAGAGAGTCAATTCACCCCTCCACTTT.

This clone occurred a few times. The V call is TRBV4-2, the J call TRBJ1-2; 7 bases map to TRBD1. V lost 1 base, J lost 7 bases, and 3 bases stayed unmatched. CDR1 and CDR2 (germline): LGHNA, YNFKEQ. CDR3 size: 13 residues. DNA of the CDR3: TGTGCCAGCAGCCAAGGTACAGGGGTTGGCTACACCTTC. Translated: CASSQGTGVGYTF.

The sample holds a few counts of this clone. The chain joins TRBV3-1 (or the pseudogene TRBV3-2) to TRBJ1-2, with TRBD1 matching over 7 bases. This CDR3 is 14 amino acids long. The J segment lost 7 bases and the V segment lost 0 bases, leaving 5 bases of the junction unmatched. In germline, CDR1 is LGHDT, CDR2 YNNKEL (reference sequence). The CDR3 is CASSQDYRGGGYTF. As DNA, the CDR3 is TGTGCCAGCAGCCAAGATTACAGGGGAGGTGGCTACACCTTC.

The chain joins TRBV30 to TRBJ1-4; D gene ambiguous. The germline V and J ends were trimmed by 3 bases and 5 bases, with 10 bases remaining between them. This CDR3 region has 13 residues. CDR1 and CDR2 from the germline V gene are GTSNPN and SVGIG (reference sequence). Written as DNA, the CDR3 is TGTGCCTGGAGGACACAACTCAATGAAAAACTGTTTTTT. It specifies CAWRTQLNEKLFF.

This chain links TRBV7-8 with TRBJ1-5; 7 bases agree with TRBD1. Germline CDR1 reads SGHVS; CDR2 reads FQNEAQ. The CDR3 has 14 residues. With 5 bases clipped from V and 7 bases from J, the junction kept 8 bases outside the gene matches. CDR3 protein: CASSPEGGQQPQHF. CDR3 nucleotides: TGTGCCAGCAGCCCGGAAGGGGGCCAGCAGCCCCAGCATTTT.

This clone has just one count. The genes are TRBV24-1 and TRBJ2-1; 10 bases are a match to TRBD1. Germline trimming cut 2 bases from V and 8 bases from J; bases unmatched to any gene: 11. Germline V gives CDR1 KGHDR, CDR2 SFDVKD. The CDR3 runs to 17 residues. As DNA, the CDR3 is TGTGCCACCAGTGATTCCCCGGGACAGGGGAGGATGTATGAGCAGTTCTTC. It specifies CATSDSPGQGRMYEQFF.

V is TRBV7-8 and J is TRBJ2-7; 8 nucleotides agree with TRBD1. This CDR3 comprises 14 residues. V shed 1 base, J shed 7 bases, and the junction held 6 bases outside the gene matches. Germline assignment: CDR1 SGHVS and CDR2 FQNEAQ. DNA for the CDR3: TGTGCCAGCAGCTTAGAGCAGGGGGCGAGGGAGCAGTACGTC. Protein product: CASSLEQGAREQYV.

The chain links TRBV7-3 to TRBJ2-1, with 9 bases lining up with TRBD2. The CDR3 length is 16 residues. V shed 6 bases, J shed 1 base, and the junction held 7 bases outside the gene matches. Germline V gene sequence: CDR1 SGHTA, CDR2 FQGTGA. The CDR3 nucleotides read TGTGCCAGCAGTCGCGGGGGGGCCCCGTCCTACAATGAGCAGTTCTTC. This sequence encodes CASSRGGAPSYNEQFF.

V and J are TRBV1 and TRBJ1-2; the DNA was not used to check the table's D call, TRBD1. TRBV1 corresponds to a pseudogene. This CDR3 contains 17 residues. CDR3 in DNA: TGCACCAGCAGCCATGAGGTACTTTGGACAGGGGAAGATGGCTACACCTTC. It yields the protein CTSSHEVLWTGEDGYTF.

The gene calls are TRBV27 and TRBJ2-2, with 8 positions matching TRBD1. This CDR3 is 16 amino acids long. V shed 5 bases and J 8 bases; nucleotides not matched to a gene: 13. Germline V CDR1 and CDR2: MNHEY, SMNVEV (reference sequence). The CDR3 loop is CASSPPGQAYGGELFF. DNA for the CDR3: TGTGCCAGCAGTCCCCCGGGACAGGCATACGGGGGGGAGCTGTTTTTT.

The chain employs TRBV7-8 and TRBJ1-5, with D possibly matching TRBD1 (6 bases). The V gene's germline CDR1 is SGHVS and CDR2 FQNEAQ. The ends were cut back, 6 bases at V and 3 bases at J, with 12 bases in the middle. The CDR3 contains 14 residues. CDR3 bases: TGTGCCAGCAGTTTGGACAGTTTCAATCAGCCCCAGCATTTT. Protein product: CASSLDSFNQPQHF.

The J gene is TRBJ2-5, the V gene TRBV3-1 (or the pseudogene TRBV3-2); 11 bases are shared with TRBD2. After removal of 1 base from V and 3 bases from J, the junction contained 4 bases not matched to a gene. From germline, CDR1 is LGHDT and CDR2 YNNKEL (reference sequence). The CDR3 has 16 residues. In DNA, the CDR3 is TGTGCCAGCAGCCAAGCCCCTAGCGGGGGGAAAGAGACCCAGTACTTC. This codes for CASSQAPSGGKETQYF.

This chain connects TRBV5-6 to TRBJ1-2; D possibly corresponds to TRBD1 (6 bases). Germline CDR1 is SGHDT and CDR2 is YYEEEE. V was pared by 4 bases and J by 1 base, with 14 bases between. The CDR3 runs 15 residues. This CDR3 reads CASSGGRGYNYGYTF. CDR3 in DNA: TGTGCCAGCAGCGGGGGCAGGGGATATAACTATGGCTACACCTTC.

The rearrangement links TRBV27 to TRBJ1-5; perhaps TRBD1 as D (5 bases). V lost 6 bases and J lost 3, with 15 bases in between. This CDR3 is 15 amino acids long. CDR1 is MNHEY, CDR2 SMNVEV, per germline (reference sequence). The CDR3 nucleotides are TGTGCCAGCAGCTCATATGGGGCTCTCAATCAGCCCCAGCATTTT. Translating it yields CASSSYGALNQPQHF.

The rearrangement joins TRBV3-1 (or the pseudogene TRBV3-2) to TRBJ1-3; D possibly corresponds to TRBD1 (5 bases). V gave up 3 bases and J gave up 4 bases, with 7 bases separating them. Germline V gene sequence: CDR1 LGHDT, CDR2 YNNKEL (reference sequence). CDR3 size: 13 residues. The CDR3 nucleotides are TGTGCCAGCAGCCAGACAGCCGGAAACACCATATATTTT. As protein: CASSQTAGNTIYF.

This clone occurred once. V usage is TRBV5-6 and J usage is TRBJ1-2; D is perhaps TRBD1 (6 bases). V was pared by 3 bases and J by 6 bases, with 9 bases between. The CDR3 is 12 amino acids. Looked up from germline, CDR1 is SGHDT and CDR2 is YYEEEE. CDR3 sequence (DNA): TGTGCCAGCAGCTCGGCAGGGGATGGCTACACCTTC. It yields the protein CASSSAGDGYTF.

The chain recombines TRBV4-2 with TRBJ2-6; TRBD1 might be the D (7 bases). The CDR3 spans 20 residues. Germline assignment: CDR1 LGHNA and CDR2 YNFKEQ. V gave up 4 bases and J gave up 1 base, with 23 bases separating them. This CDR3 reads CASSLKAGGNKKSGANVLTF. As DNA, the CDR3 is TGTGCCAGCAGCCTCAAGGCAGGGGGGAATAAAAAATCTGGGGCCAACGTCCTGACTTTC.

This clone turned up a few times. The rearrangement links TRBV2 to TRBJ1-1; TRBD1 agrees at 7 bases. Germline V gene sequence: CDR1 SNHLY, CDR2 FYNNEI. The CDR3 spans 12 residues. The V and J ends lost 7 bases and 9 bases, in that order; junction bases with no gene match: 8. The CDR3 bases are TGTGCCAGCACTGGGGACAGTGAAAAAGCTTTCTTT. This codes for CASTGDSEKAFF.